A selection of T cell receptor beta chains follows, all from one sample in a study of T cells in narcolepsy. Using immunoSEQ multiplex PCR, the repertoire was profiled, and TCRdb retains in-frame clones only, with some absent. The top ten hold 1.5% to 2% of the sample, which has roughly 35,000 clones, 70% to 85% seen once. Input material: CD45RA- memory CD4+ T cells from PBMCs. All receptors derive from a human donor with narcolepsy. The conserved cysteine and the conserved F or W are not part of the CDR3 here. The order of the fields is clone size, J gene, V gene, CDR3 protein. Rows may omit the clone size; those that give it use once, few, many or a size class.

clone size: .
J gene: TRBJ2-2
V gene: TRBV15
CDR3 protein: ATSRDRVGGELF

clone size: .
J gene: TRBJ1-6
V gene: TRBV5-1
CDR3 protein: ASSLAPTEGSPLH

clone size: .
J gene: .
V gene: TRBV4-3
CDR3 protein: ASSQSGTSGVAYEQY

clone size: .
J gene: TRBJ1-1
V gene: TRBV5-4
CDR3 protein: ASSLGEVEAF

clone size: .
J gene: TRBJ2-1
V gene: TRBV4-3
CDR3 protein: ASSQDRTKYNEQF

clone size: .
J gene: TRBJ1-2
V gene: TRBV4-2
CDR3 protein: ASSQSVQGVGGYT

clone size: .
J gene: TRBJ1-4
V gene: TRBV6-6
CDR3 protein: ASSYSVGTNEKLF

clone size: .
J gene: TRBJ1-2
V gene: TRBV19
CDR3 protein: ASRITGLSYGYT

clone size: .
J gene: TRBJ2-2
V gene: TRBV5-1
CDR3 protein: ASSLDQLNTGELF

clone size: .
J gene: TRBJ2-3
V gene: TRBV25-1
CDR3 protein: ASSETRQVGTDTQY

clone size: .
J gene: TRBJ2-7
V gene: TRBV5-1
CDR3 protein: ASSPGLAGGLYEQY

clone size: .
J gene: TRBJ1-2
V gene: TRBV19
CDR3 protein: ASSIGIGINYGYT

clone size: .
J gene: TRBJ2-5
V gene: TRBV15
CDR3 protein: ATSRDRGETQY

clone size: .
J gene: TRBJ1-6
V gene: TRBV30
CDR3 protein: AWSPSGRYNSPLH

clone size: .
J gene: TRBJ2-2
V gene: TRBV10-3
CDR3 protein: AISASPGQGTGELF

clone size: .
J gene: TRBJ2-3
V gene: TRBV7-9
CDR3 protein: ASVWSGGRSSTDTQY

clone size: .
J gene: TRBJ2-3
V gene: TRBV5-5
CDR3 protein: ASSLGFEGRTDTQY

clone size: .
J gene: TRBJ1-2
V gene: TRBV4-2
CDR3 protein: ASSQGEGANYGYT

clone size: .
J gene: TRBJ1-1
V gene: TRBV2
CDR3 protein: ASSEDRGGEAF

clone size: .
J gene: TRBJ2-7
V gene: TRBV9
CDR3 protein: ASSPGQGPYEQY

clone size: .
J gene: TRBJ2-2
V gene: TRBV9
CDR3 protein: ASGSNAGTGGLHTGELF

clone size: .
J gene: TRBJ1-1
V gene: TRBV4-3
CDR3 protein: ASSQGTGRRTEAF

clone size: .
J gene: TRBJ1-3
V gene: TRBV18
CDR3 protein: ASSPGGSGNTIY

clone size: .
J gene: TRBJ2-1
V gene: TRBV9
CDR3 protein: ASSVGLAGRDEQF

clone size: .
J gene: TRBJ1-6
V gene: TRBV5-1
CDR3 protein: ASSLGQGNSPLH

clone size: .
J gene: TRBJ1-3
V gene: TRBV9
CDR3 protein: ASSVEPGRSGNTIY

clone size: .
J gene: TRBJ2-5
V gene: TRBV25-1
CDR3 protein: ASSESGIGYQETQY

clone size: .
J gene: TRBJ1-1
V gene: TRBV11-2
CDR3 protein: ASSSRDRGRGTEAF

clone size: .
J gene: TRBJ2-3
V gene: TRBV9
CDR3 protein: ASSAKHNIGQLTDTQY

clone size: .
J gene: TRBJ1-2
V gene: TRBV5-1
CDR3 protein: ASSSGTDYGYT

clone size: once
J gene: TRBJ1-2
V gene: TRBV25-1
CDR3 protein: ASSSSGGAGRT

clone size: few
J gene: TRBJ2-7
V gene: TRBV7-2
CDR3 protein: ASGRDRSSYEQY

clone size: .
J gene: TRBJ2-7
V gene: TRBV29-1
CDR3 protein: SVDRQGGDEQY

clone size: .
J gene: .
V gene: TRBV7-2
CDR3 protein: ASTSPPSYEQY

clone size: .
J gene: TRBJ2-5
V gene: TRBV7-6
CDR3 protein: ASSFTGLETQY

clone size: .
J gene: TRBJ1-2
V gene: TRBV7-2
CDR3 protein: ASSLAANYGYT

clone size: .
J gene: TRBJ2-7
V gene: TRBV27
CDR3 protein: ASMRRDGSSYEQY

clone size: few
J gene: TRBJ1-4
V gene: TRBV14
CDR3 protein: ASSRSQGEKLF

clone size: .
J gene: TRBJ1-1
V gene: TRBV4-3
CDR3 protein: ASSHWAPGQMNTEAF

clone size: .
J gene: TRBJ2-1
V gene: TRBV12-5
CDR3 protein: ASGLDGPYNEQF

clone size: .
J gene: TRBJ1-1
V gene: TRBV18
CDR3 protein: ASSLSGGETEAF

clone size: .
J gene: TRBJ1-1
V gene: TRBV29-1
CDR3 protein: SVGKDRGAF

clone size: .
J gene: TRBJ2-5
V gene: TRBV6-1
CDR3 protein: ASRRLAGGQETQY

clone size: few
J gene: TRBJ1-5
V gene: TRBV21-1
CDR3 protein: ASSTRTTVSNQPQH

clone size: .
J gene: TRBJ2-7
V gene: TRBV7-2
CDR3 protein: ASSRTSGRNSLWEQY

clone size: .
J gene: TRBJ1-5
V gene: TRBV7-2
CDR3 protein: ASSTHSNQPQH

clone size: .
J gene: TRBJ2-1
V gene: TRBV5-1
CDR3 protein: ASSLGFDNEQF

clone size: .
J gene: TRBJ2-2
V gene: TRBV7-3
CDR3 protein: ASATSLNTGELF

clone size: .
J gene: TRBJ1-4
V gene: TRBV6-6
CDR3 protein: ATQAKGSEKLF

clone size: .
J gene: TRBJ1-3
V gene: TRBV28
CDR3 protein: ASTSPGNTIY

clone size: .
J gene: TRBJ1-3
V gene: TRBV7-3
CDR3 protein: ASSPGAGTNTIY

clone size: .
J gene: TRBJ2-1
V gene: TRBV9
CDR3 protein: ASSVAGSDQF

clone size: .
J gene: TRBJ1-3
V gene: TRBV30
CDR3 protein: AWSQGSGNTIY

clone size: .
J gene: TRBJ1-2
V gene: TRBV7-9
CDR3 protein: ASSLALDSGGYGYT